The clone carrying this T cell receptor beta chain has only a few counts. MiXCR, run by TCRdb on the 5' RACE reads, gives a single entry per CDR3 protein. The data hold tens of thousands of distinct CDR3 sequences, with roughly 7.9% observed a single time. This sample is part of a study of early T cells in non-severe SARS-CoV-2 infection. The sample here was whole blood, taken at baseline. This sequence originates from an adult who was a healthcare worker with PCR-confirmed SARS-CoV-2 infection or an uninfected control (not recorded which).

The CDR3 spells CASSPRQGRGTFVTEAFF. In DNA, the CDR3 is TGTGCCAGCTCACCACGTCAGGGAAGGGGTACTTTCGTCACTGAAGCTTTCTTT. V gene TRBV18 combines with J gene TRBJ1-1; a weak D match, TRBD1 (5 bases). Germline-derived CDR1 and CDR2 are KGHSH and LQKENI. The CDR3 contains 18 residues. Trimming left V 1 base short and J 4 bases short, with 22 bases between.